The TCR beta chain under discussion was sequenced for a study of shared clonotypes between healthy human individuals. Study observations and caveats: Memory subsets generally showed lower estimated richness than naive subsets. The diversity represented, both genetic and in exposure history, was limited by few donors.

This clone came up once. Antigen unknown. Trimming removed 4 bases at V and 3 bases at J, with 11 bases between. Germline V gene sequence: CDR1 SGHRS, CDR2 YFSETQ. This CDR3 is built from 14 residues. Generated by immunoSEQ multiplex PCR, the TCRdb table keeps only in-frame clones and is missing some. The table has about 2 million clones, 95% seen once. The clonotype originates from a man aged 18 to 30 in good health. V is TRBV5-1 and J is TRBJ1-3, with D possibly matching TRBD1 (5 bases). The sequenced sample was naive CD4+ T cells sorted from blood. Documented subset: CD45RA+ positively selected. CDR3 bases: TGCGCCAGCAGCCCCGACAGCTTTGGAAACACCATATATTTT. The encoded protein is CASSPDSFGNTIYF.